Described below is a single T cell receptor beta chain sequence and its context. The antigen is not known. J lost 0 bases, V lost 2 bases, and 2 bases had no gene match. The CDR3 is 15 residues long. Germline V CDR1 and CDR2: SGHKS, YYEKEE (reference sequence). These data are taken from a study of OX40 agonist ivuxolimab in advanced cancers. Across the study: Every 2 weeks, ivuxolimab was infused into the patients intravenously at between 0.01 and 10 mg/kg. Broader study findings: At doses 0.1 to 3.0 mg/kg, CD4+ and CD8+ clones expanded.

The repertoire was sequenced with immunoSEQ multiplex PCR; TCRdb's copy has only in-frame clones and lacks some. Counted here are approximately 44,000 clones, 84% occurring once; the ten biggest clones make up 2.6%. This chain uses TRBV5-5 with TRBJ1-5; 7 bases map to TRBD1. This specimen was CD4+ or CD8+ T cells sorted from blood, taken in a trial of the OX40 agonist ivuxolimab. This TCR was recovered from an adult with an advanced solid tumor such as melanoma, head and neck, liver or kidney cancer. Here the CDR3 reads CASSLGTDSNQPQHF. CDR3 DNA sequence: TGTGCCAGCAGCTTAGGGACAGATAGCAATCAGCCCCAGCATTTT.